The 23 T cell receptor beta chains below all came from one sample that was sequenced in a study of blood T cells in healthy people across ages. Alongside a J-beta primer mix, a sample-barcoded 5' primer served in a second PCR lasting about 7 to 11 cycles. TCRdb re-derived calls from the 5' RACE reads in MiXCR, one entry per CDR3 protein. The top ten clones hold 7.7% of a sample with 1.5 million to 2 million distinct CDR3 sequences, roughly 30% of them seen once. The sample was blood. All receptors derive from a woman aged 25 to 39 in good health.

A single count supports this clonotype. The rearrangement links TRBV27 to TRBJ2-3; D gene unclear. Germline values: CDR1 MNHEY, CDR2 SMNVEV (reference sequence). The CDR3 is made up of 10 amino acids. V lost 3 bases and J lost 10, with 5 bases in between. The CDR3, as DNA: TGTGCCAGCAGTTTTCGCCCGCAGTATTTT. This gives the protein CASSFRPQYF.

The sample holds a few counts of this clonotype. V is TRBV5-5 and J is TRBJ1-2; tentative D call: TRBD1 (6 bases). The V gene lost 4 bases and the J gene lost 8 bases, with 15 bases spanning the gap. The CDR3 extends over 13 amino acids. Germline V gene lookup returns CDR1 SGHKS and CDR2 YYEKEE (reference sequence). In DNA, the CDR3 is TGTGCCAGCAGCATAACAGGGATTGGGGGCTACACCTTC. This translates into CASSITGIGGYTF.

The chain employs TRBV7-8 and TRBJ2-1; tentative D call: TRBD2 (5 bases). V was clipped by 10 bases and J by 1 base, with 14 bases between them. The germline CDR1 and CDR2 sequences are SGHVS and FQNEAQ. The CDR3 is 14 residues long. CDR3 sequence (DNA): TGTGCCACCGGCCCCGGGAATTCCTACAATGAGCAGTTCTTC. It specifies CATGPGNSYNEQFF.

In regard to this clonotype: An end of the junction differs from the germline gene, which may be a read error. V is TRBV10-2 and J is TRBJ2-3, with 8 bases lining up with TRBD2. The CDR3 contains 16 residues. The germline gives CDR1 WSHSY, CDR2 SAAADI. The CDR3 coding sequence is TGCGCCAGCAGTTATCTGGGCGGGAGGACCACAGATACGCGGTATTTT. It translates to CASSYLGGRTTDTRYF.

A remark on this clonotype: The junction shows a germline mismatch at one end, possibly a read error. This sequence joins TRBV24-1 and TRBJ2-6; TRBD1 agrees at 8 bases. The CDR3 contains 16 residues. Germline CDR1 is KGHDR and CDR2 is SFDVKD. DNA for the CDR3: TGTGCCACCAGTGACCCAGGGGGCTCTGGGGCCAACATCCTGACTTTC. This sequence encodes CATSDPGGSGANILTF.

The J gene is TRBJ2-7, the V gene TRBV4-3; D gene uncertain. The germline V gene has CDR1 LGHNA and CDR2 YSLEER. Trimming removed 1 base from V and 5 bases from J, with 9 bases in between. The CDR3 spans 13 residues. The CDR3 bases are TGCGCCAGCAGCCAAGCCCTCTATAACGAGCAGTACTTC. It is translated as CASSQALYNEQYF.

This clonotype was counted between two and nine times. The V gene is TRBV19, the J gene TRBJ2-4; 7 nucleotides agree with TRBD1. The CDR3 extends over 14 amino acids. V was clipped by 6 bases and J by 6 bases; unmatched bases: 8. The germline gives CDR1 LNHDA, CDR2 SQIVND (reference sequence). As DNA, the CDR3 is TGTGCCAGTAGCGATACGGGACAGACAAACATTCAGTACTTC. Translating it yields CASSDTGQTNIQYF.

V gene TRBV20-1 combines with J gene TRBJ1-3, with D hard to call. V lost 6 bases, J lost 4 bases, and 16 bases lay in between. CDR1 is DFQATT and CDR2 is SNEGSKA in the germline V gene (reference sequence). CDR3 length: 14 residues. The CDR3 DNA reads as TGCAGTGCCGTAAGCGGATCGGGAGGAAACACCATATATTTT. The encoded protein is CSAVSGSGGNTIYF.

This clonotype was recorded at least ten times. The chain couples TRBV20-1 to TRBJ2-5; 11 bases line up with TRBD1. The length of the CDR3 is 16 residues. Germline V gene lookup returns CDR1 DFQATT and CDR2 SNEGSKA (reference sequence). The CDR3 is CSQWGTGGTSWETQYF. The CDR3 DNA is TGCTCCCAGTGGGGGACAGGGGGTACCTCCTGGGAGACCCAGTACTTC.

The chain combines TRBV19 with TRBJ1-3; 7 bases match TRBD1. Germline V gene lookup returns CDR1 LNHDA and CDR2 SQIVND (reference sequence). V gave up 7 bases and J gave up 0 bases; unmatched junction bases: 6. The CDR3 spans 15 residues. The CDR3 loop reads CASTDRASSGNTIYF. CDR3 in DNA: TGTGCCAGTACCGACAGGGCCAGCTCTGGAAACACCATATATTTT.

The chain links TRBV28 to TRBJ2-1, with D tentatively TRBD1 or TRBD2 (5 bases each). The CDR3 length is 15 residues. V was cut by 2 bases and J by 6 bases, with 14 bases left in between. Germline CDR1 is MDHEN and CDR2 is SYDVKM. The CDR3 nucleotides read TGTGCCAGCAGTTTAGCAGACCATGGGGGCAATGAGCAGTTCTTC. It translates to CASSLADHGGNEQFF.

This clonotype was seen a few times. This chain joins TRBV4-2 and TRBJ2-6, with no clear D. CDR3 length: 15 amino acids. V lost 0 bases and J lost 1, with 4 bases in between. Germline V gene lookup returns CDR1 LGHNA and CDR2 YNFKEQ. CDR3 sequence (DNA): TGTGCCAGCAGCCAAGAACAGTCTGGGGCCAACGTCCTGACTTTC. Its protein product is CASSQEQSGANVLTF.

This clonotype was picked up a small number of times. The chain joins TRBV4-1 to TRBJ1-5, with 7 bases aligning to TRBD1. The CDR3 is 19 amino acids. CDR1 is MGHRA, CDR2 YSYEKL, per germline. V shed 4 bases, J shed 2 bases, and the junction held 17 bases outside the gene matches. The CDR3 DNA follows: TGCGCCAGCAGCCCCGGAATGGTCCAGGGGGGTTCGCGCAATCAGCCCCAGCATTTT. As protein: CASSPGMVQGGSRNQPQHF.

Turning to this clonotype: As the CDR3 is not closed by the conserved phenylalanine or tryptophan, this likely results from a read error. This chain connects TRBV7-2 to TRBJ1-5, with 7 bases matching TRBD1. J gave up 5 bases and V 4 bases, and 8 bases lay outside the gene matches. Germline loops: CDR1 SGHTA, CDR2 FQGNSA. The CDR3 runs 15 residues. The CDR3 loop is CASSSAGQVHQPQHV. The CDR3 DNA follows: TGTGCCAGCAGCTCTGCTGGACAGGTTCATCAGCCCCAGCATGTT.

A single count supports this clonotype. The rearrangement joins TRBV4-3 to TRBJ2-7; 8 bases match TRBD2. After removal of 1 base from V and 7 bases from J, the junction contained 12 bases not matched to a gene. The germline V gene encodes CDR1 LGHNA and CDR2 YSLEER. The CDR3 contains 16 residues. For the CDR3, the DNA is TGCGCCAGCAGCCAAGCCCTAGCGGGTTTCTACAATGAGCAGTACTTC. This gives the protein CASSQALAGFYNEQYF.

This clonotype has only a few counts. CDR3 coding DNA: TGCGCCAGCAGCCGGCTCGGGGACTACAATGAGCAGTTCTTC. As protein: CASSRLGDYNEQFF. The chain joins TRBV5-1 to TRBJ2-1; D is possibly TRBD2 (5 bases). The CDR3 totals 14 residues. Per germline, CDR1 SGHRS and CDR2 YFSETQ. V was shortened by 4 bases and J by 3 bases, with 11 bases between the two germline ends.

This clonotype was counted only a few times. The chain joins TRBV5-1 to TRBJ2-1, with TRBD1 identical over 8 bases. Trimming at V came to 5 bases and at J to 5 bases, leaving 6 bases not matched to a gene. The germline V gene has CDR1 SGHRS and CDR2 YFSETQ. This CDR3 contains 14 residues. In nucleotides, the CDR3 is TGCGCCAGCAGGGGACAGGTGGACGACAATGAGCAGTTCTTC. Its protein is CASRGQVDDNEQFF.

This clonotype has more than one count but fewer than ten. The rearrangement joins TRBV7-2 to TRBJ2-1; the D is unclear. Germline assignment: CDR1 SGHTA and CDR2 FQGNSA. This CDR3 spans 12 amino acids. V was pared by 7 bases and J by 5 bases, with 9 bases between. The CDR3 DNA follows: TGTGCCAGCACCCGAGATGACAATGAGCAGTTCTTC. Amino acids: CASTRDDNEQFF.

The genes are TRBV30 and TRBJ2-5; D is undetermined. This CDR3 contains 15 residues. V lost 3 bases and J 2 bases, leaving 16 bases between the germline ends. Per germline, CDR1 GTSNPN and CDR2 SVGIG (reference sequence). In DNA, the CDR3 is TGTGCCTGGAGCTCCGACCCCCTGGGGCAAGAGACCCAGTACTTC. It translates to CAWSSDPLGQETQYF.

CDR3: CASSPNPDRGFSGELFF. For the CDR3, the DNA is TGCGCCAGCAGCCCAAACCCGGACAGGGGGTTCTCCGGGGAGCTGTTTTTT. This chain connects TRBV4-1 to TRBJ2-2; TRBD1 matches at 10 bases. Germline loops: CDR1 MGHRA, CDR2 YSYEKL. The CDR3 extends over 17 amino acids. Trimming at V came to 4 bases and at J to 6 bases, leaving 11 bases not matched to a gene.

This clonotype was observed a handful of times. A much larger clone differs from this one at a single base, so this may be a read error. The rearrangement links TRBV7-2 to TRBJ2-7; no definite D call. CDR1 is SGHTA and CDR2 is FQGNSA in the germline V gene. The CDR3 has 12 residues. The CDR3, as DNA: TGTGTCAGCAGCTTAGTTCCCTACGAGCAGTACTTC. Its translation: CVSSLVPYEQYF.

The chain carries TRBV6-5 and TRBJ1-2; 8 bases fit TRBD1. In germline, CDR1 is MNHEY, CDR2 SVGAGI. The CDR3 sequence is 14 residues long. V lost 5 bases and J lost 4; bases outside the gene matches: 6. As DNA, the CDR3 is TGTGCCAGCAGTATAGGACAGGGAATCTATGGCTACACCTTC. Protein: CASSIGQGIYGYTF.

Here the CDR3 DNA reads TGCAGCGCCGAAGGGACTAGCCCCTACAATGAGCAGTTCTTC. This encodes CSAEGTSPYNEQFF. This chain connects TRBV29-1 to TRBJ2-1; 9 nucleotides match TRBD2. The CDR3 runs to 14 residues. Unmatched junction bases numbered 6, after V lost 7 bases and J lost 2 bases. The germline CDR1 and CDR2 sequences are SQVTM and ANQGSEA.